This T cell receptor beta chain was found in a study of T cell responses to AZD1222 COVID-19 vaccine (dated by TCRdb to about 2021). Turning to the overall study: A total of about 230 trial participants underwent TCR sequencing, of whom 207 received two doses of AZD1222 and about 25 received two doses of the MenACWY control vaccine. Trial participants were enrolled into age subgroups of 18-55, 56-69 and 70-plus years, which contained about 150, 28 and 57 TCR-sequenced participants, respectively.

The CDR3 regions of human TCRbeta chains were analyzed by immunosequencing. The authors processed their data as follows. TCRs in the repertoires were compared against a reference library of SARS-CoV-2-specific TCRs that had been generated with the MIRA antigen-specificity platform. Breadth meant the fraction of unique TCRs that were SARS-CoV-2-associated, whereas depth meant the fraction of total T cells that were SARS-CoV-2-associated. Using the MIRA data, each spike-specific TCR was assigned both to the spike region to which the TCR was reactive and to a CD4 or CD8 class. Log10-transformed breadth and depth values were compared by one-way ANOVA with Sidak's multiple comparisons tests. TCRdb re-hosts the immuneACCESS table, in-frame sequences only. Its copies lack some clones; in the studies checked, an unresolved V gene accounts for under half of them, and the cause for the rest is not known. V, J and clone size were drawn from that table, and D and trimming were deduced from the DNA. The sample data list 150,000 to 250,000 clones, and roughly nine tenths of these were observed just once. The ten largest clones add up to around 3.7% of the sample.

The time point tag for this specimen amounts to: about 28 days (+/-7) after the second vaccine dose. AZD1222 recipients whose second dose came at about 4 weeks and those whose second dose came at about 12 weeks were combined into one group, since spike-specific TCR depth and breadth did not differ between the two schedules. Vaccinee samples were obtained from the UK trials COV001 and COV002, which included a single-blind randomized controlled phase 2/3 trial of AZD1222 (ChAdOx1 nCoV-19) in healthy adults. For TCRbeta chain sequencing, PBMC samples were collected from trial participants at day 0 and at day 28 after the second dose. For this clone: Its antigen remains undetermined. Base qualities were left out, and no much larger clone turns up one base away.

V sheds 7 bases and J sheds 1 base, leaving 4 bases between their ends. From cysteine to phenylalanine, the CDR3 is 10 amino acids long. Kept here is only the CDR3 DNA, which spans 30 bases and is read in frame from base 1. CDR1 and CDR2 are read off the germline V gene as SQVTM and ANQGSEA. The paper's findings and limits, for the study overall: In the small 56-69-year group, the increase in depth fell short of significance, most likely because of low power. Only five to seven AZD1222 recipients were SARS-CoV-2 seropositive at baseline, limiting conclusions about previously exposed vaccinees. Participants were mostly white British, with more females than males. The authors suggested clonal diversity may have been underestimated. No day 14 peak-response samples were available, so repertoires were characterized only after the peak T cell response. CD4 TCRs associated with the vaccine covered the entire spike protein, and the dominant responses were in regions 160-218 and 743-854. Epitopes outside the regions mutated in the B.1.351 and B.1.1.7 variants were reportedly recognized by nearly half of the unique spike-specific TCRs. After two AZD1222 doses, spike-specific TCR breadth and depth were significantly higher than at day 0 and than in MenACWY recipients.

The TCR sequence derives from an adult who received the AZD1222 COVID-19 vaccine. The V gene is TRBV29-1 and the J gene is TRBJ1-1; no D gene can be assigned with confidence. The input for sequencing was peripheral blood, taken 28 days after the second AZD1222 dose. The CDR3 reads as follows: CSAGNTEAFF. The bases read TGCAGCGCGGGGAACACTGAAGCTTTCTTT. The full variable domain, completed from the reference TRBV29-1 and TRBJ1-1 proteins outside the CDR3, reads SAVISQKPSRDICQRGTSLTIQCQVDSQVTMMFWYRQQPGQSLTLIATANQGSEATYESGFVIDKFPISRPNLTFSTLTVSNMSPEDSSIYLCSAGNTEAFFGQGTRLTVV.